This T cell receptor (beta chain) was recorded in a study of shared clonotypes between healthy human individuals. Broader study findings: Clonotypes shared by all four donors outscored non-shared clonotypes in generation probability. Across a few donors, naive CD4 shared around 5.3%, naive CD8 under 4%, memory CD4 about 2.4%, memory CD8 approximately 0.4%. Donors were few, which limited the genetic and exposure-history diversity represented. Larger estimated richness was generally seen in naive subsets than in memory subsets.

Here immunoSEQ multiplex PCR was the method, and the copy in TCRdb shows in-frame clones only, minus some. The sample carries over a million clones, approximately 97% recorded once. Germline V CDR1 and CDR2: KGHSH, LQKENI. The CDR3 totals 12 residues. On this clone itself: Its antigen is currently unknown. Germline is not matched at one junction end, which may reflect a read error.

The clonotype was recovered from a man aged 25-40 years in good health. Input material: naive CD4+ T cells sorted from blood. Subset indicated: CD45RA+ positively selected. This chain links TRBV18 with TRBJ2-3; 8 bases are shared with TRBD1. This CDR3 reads CASSPLLGQGLF. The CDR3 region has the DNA TGTGCCAGCTCACCACTTCTTGGACAGGGATTATTT.